The 19 T cell receptor beta chains in this list originate from one sample, sequenced in a study of blood T cells in healthy people across ages. Combining a sample-barcoded 5' primer with a J-beta primer mix, a second PCR ran for roughly 6 to 12 cycles. TCRdb passed the 5' RACE reads through MiXCR, listing each CDR3 protein once. The sample holds about 1 million distinct CDR3 sequences, around 45% seen once. Sequencing used blood. The receptors shown here come from an older woman in good health.

Comment on this clonotype: An end of the junction does not agree with germline; a read error may underlie this. V usage is TRBV10-3 and J usage is TRBJ2-4; D assignment may be TRBD1 or TRBD2 (5 bases each). Germline V gives CDR1 ENHRY, CDR2 SYGVKD. There are 18 residues in the CDR3. CDR3 nucleotide sequence: TGTACCATCAGTCAACCCCAGGTGGGACCCCTAGCCAAAAACATTCAGTACTTC. It yields the protein CTISQPQVGPLAKNIQYF.

This clonotype was picked up a small number of times. The chain combines TRBV9 with TRBJ2-3; TRBD1 or TRBD2 may be the D gene (5 bases each). The germline V gene has CDR1 SGDLS and CDR2 YYNGEE. This CDR3 is 14 amino acids long. V lost 2 bases and J 5 bases, leaving 12 bases between the germline ends. CDR3 nucleotides: TGTGCCAGCAGCGTCGGGACGAGGGGAGATACGCAGTATTTT. Translation gives CASSVGTRGDTQYF. Drawing the rest from reference TRBV9 and TRBJ2-3, the complete variable domain is DSGVTQTPKHLITATGQRVTLRCSPRSGDLSVYWYQQSLDQGLQFLIQYYNGEERAKGNILERFSAQQFPDLHSELNLSSLELGDSALYFCASSVGTRGDTQYFGPGTRLTVL.

The rearrangement joins TRBV18 to TRBJ1-5, with D hard to call. V lost 3 bases, J lost 4 bases, and 13 bases lay in between. The germline V gene has CDR1 KGHSH and CDR2 LQKENI. The CDR3 contains 15 residues. CDR3 protein: CASSPIHSANQPQHF. The CDR3 coding sequence is TGTGCCAGCTCACCGATCCACAGCGCGAATCAGCCCCAGCATTTT.

V gene TRBV15 combines with J gene TRBJ2-4; 7 bases fit TRBD2. The DNA end favors TRBJ2-7, so the J call may be wrong. CDR1 is LNHNV, CDR2 YYDKDF, per germline (reference sequence). The CDR3 consists of 14 residues. CDR3 DNA sequence: TGTGCCACCAGCAGCGCCCCCGGCGGGAGCGAGCAGTACTTC. Encoded protein: CATSSAPGGSEQYF.

There are a few counts of this clonotype. The chain employs TRBV18 and TRBJ1-2; D uncertain. The CDR3 covers 16 residues. Per germline, CDR1 KGHSH and CDR2 LQKENI. The V end lost 0 bases, the J end lost 3 bases, and 14 bases lay between the germline ends. The CDR3 is CASSPPSPSGDYGYTF. CDR3 DNA sequence: TGTGCCAGCTCACCACCGTCCCCTTCCGGAGACTATGGCTACACCTTC. Together with reference TRBV18 and TRBJ1-2, the CDR3 gives the full variable domain: NAGVMQNPRHLVRRRGQEARLRCSPMKGHSHVYWYRQLPEEGLKFMVYLQKENIIDESGMPKERFSAEFPKEGPSILRIQQVVRGDSAAYFCASSPPSPSGDYGYTFGSGTRLTVV.

This clonotype was found a few times. The rearrangement links TRBV7-9 to TRBJ2-3; TRBD2 might be the D (5 bases). V lost 0 bases to trimming and J lost 4 bases, with 14 bases between them. The CDR3 runs to 16 residues. CDR1 is SEHNR and CDR2 is FQNEAQ in the germline V gene (reference sequence). CDR3 residues: CASSLARDEFADTQYF. The CDR3 bases are TGTGCCAGCAGCTTAGCCCGGGATGAGTTCGCAGATACGCAGTATTTT.

About this clonotype: This may stem from a read error, because a much larger clone lies one nucleotide away. The chain uses TRBV29-1 and TRBJ2-1, with 9 bases lining up with TRBD1. Germline V CDR1 and CDR2: SQVTM, ANQGSEA. V shed 4 bases and J 10 bases; nucleotides not matched to a gene: 14. The CDR3 covers 15 residues. DNA of the CDR3: TGCAGCGTTGTGGTCCGGGACAGGGCCTCCTACGAGCAGTTCTTC. It yields the protein CSVVVRDRASYEQFF.

This clonotype was picked up many times. The rearrangement links TRBV29-1 to TRBJ2-3; 7 nucleotides agree with TRBD2. Germline V CDR1 and CDR2: SQVTM, ANQGSEA. There are 14 residues in the CDR3. V was pared by 4 bases and J by 1 base, with 5 bases of the junction left unmatched. In nucleotides, the CDR3 is TGCAGCGTTGCCGCGGGAGTGGGCACAGATACGCAGTATTTT. This codes for CSVAAGVGTDTQYF.

This chain connects TRBV12-3 or TRBV12-4 to TRBJ2-1; 9 bases are shared with TRBD1. The CDR3 is 14 residues long. Trimming removed 5 bases from V and 8 bases from J; junction bases left unmatched: 7. The CDR3 here is CASSRGTGGDEQFF. In DNA form, the CDR3 reads TGTGCCAGCAGTCGGGGCACAGGGGGCGATGAGCAGTTCTTC.

This clonotype came up a few times. The chain is built from TRBV21-1 and TRBJ2-7; the table's TRBD1 call for D was not verified on the DNA. TRBV21-1 is noted as a pseudogene. CDR3 length equals 16 residues. The CDR3 spells CASSKPIQGRPYEQYF. The CDR3 nucleotides read TGTGCCAGCAGCAAACCGATCCAGGGGCGACCCTACGAGCAGTACTTC.

This clonotype was found a few times. This chain uses TRBV5-6 with TRBJ2-4; 9 positions agree with TRBD1. V was pared by 3 bases and J by 1 base, with 2 bases of the junction left unmatched. The CDR3 is 15 amino acids. Germline V gene lookup returns CDR1 SGHDT and CDR2 YYEEEE. The CDR3 region has the DNA TGTGCCAGCAGCTACGGGACAGGGGCCAAAAACATTCAGTACTTC. Translating it yields CASSYGTGAKNIQYF.

About this clonotype: One end of the junction varies from germline; a read error may be responsible. This chain connects TRBV12-3 or TRBV12-4 to TRBJ2-1; 7 bases fit TRBD2. CDR3 length: 15 residues. The CDR3 nucleotides read TGTGCCAGCAGTTCCGGGACTACCCTAAACAATGGGCAGTTCTTC. Translated, it gives CASSSGTTLNNGQFF.

V gene TRBV11-2 combines with J gene TRBJ2-5, with 8 nucleotides matching TRBD2. Trimming removed 4 bases from V and 5 bases from J; junction bases left unmatched: 9. The CDR3 contains 15 residues. Germline CDR1 reads SGHAT; CDR2 reads FQNNGV. The CDR3 DNA reads TGTGCCAGCAGCTCGCAAGCGGGAGTGGAGGAGACCCAGTACTTC. It codes for CASSSQAGVEETQYF.

This clonotype was counted ten times or more. The rearrangement uses TRBV27 and TRBJ2-7, with a possible D match to TRBD2 (5 bases). Trimming cost V 2 bases and J 7 bases, with 9 bases left between them. The CDR3 spans 12 residues. Germline values: CDR1 MNHEY, CDR2 SMNVEV (reference sequence). CDR3 sequence: CASSLGGGEQYF. The CDR3 DNA reads TGTGCCAGCAGTTTAGGCGGCGGGGAGCAGTACTTC.

The chain combines TRBV20-1 with TRBJ1-4; the D is unclear. Germline V gene lookup returns CDR1 DFQATT and CDR2 SNEGSKA (reference sequence). The CDR3 loop spans 15 amino acids. Trimming left V 0 bases short and J 5 bases short, with 13 bases between. The CDR3 DNA sequence: TGCAGTGCTAGAGATTGGAAGGGCTTGAATGAAAAACTGTTTTTT. Residues: CSARDWKGLNEKLFF.

The rearrangement links TRBV4-2 to TRBJ2-7; no reliable D call. V was trimmed by 0 bases and J by 2 bases, leaving 8 bases between them. CDR1 and CDR2 (germline): LGHNA, YNFKEQ. The CDR3 is 14 amino acids. CDR3 region: CASSQEARAYEQYF. The CDR3 bases are TGTGCCAGCAGCCAAGAAGCCAGAGCCTACGAGCAGTACTTC.

The genes are TRBV20-1 and TRBJ2-1; D might be TRBD2 (5 bases). With 0 bases removed from V and 7 bases from J, the gap between germline ends came to 16 bases. The CDR3 covers 15 residues. Germline V lookup: CDR1 DFQATT, CDR2 SNEGSKA (reference sequence). CDR3 sequence reads: CSARDIGVTGNEQFF. The CDR3 bases are TGCAGTGCTAGAGATATCGGGGTTACTGGTAATGAGCAGTTCTTC.

V is TRBV7-9 and J is TRBJ2-7; D might be TRBD1 (6 bases). Germline loops: CDR1 SEHNR, CDR2 FQNEAQ (reference sequence). There are 13 residues in the CDR3. The V and J ends lost 4 bases and 7 bases respectively, with 14 bases between them. Written as DNA, the CDR3 is TGTGCCAGCAGCTATCTCAGGGGCAATGAGCAGTACTTC. Translating it yields CASSYLRGNEQYF.

This clonotype was counted ten times or more. V gene TRBV29-1 combines with J gene TRBJ2-7; tentatively, D is TRBD1 (6 bases). Trimming shortened V by 4 bases and J by 1 base, and 11 bases separated the two germline ends. There are 13 residues in the CDR3. The germline CDR1 and CDR2 sequences are SQVTM and ANQGSEA. CDR3 protein: CSVGKQGSYEQYF. CDR3 bases: TGCAGCGTTGGGAAACAGGGTTCCTACGAGCAGTACTTC.